A selection of T cell receptor beta chains follows, all from one sample in a study of blood T cell repertoires in COVID-19. The protocol was immunoSEQ multiplex PCR, while the TCRdb copy is restricted to in-frame clones and leaves out a portion. The sample includes over 150,000 clones, about 86% of them seen just once. Sequencing used peripheral blood. The receptor source for this set is a man aged 70-80 years with active or convalescent COVID-19. Each CDR3 is given with its conserved first and last residue. A D gene is named only where the DNA matches it firmly. Clone size is not always given. Where it is, it says once, few, many or a class for expanded clones.

size: .
J: TRBJ2-7
D: TRBD2
V: TRBV18
CDR3: CASSQTSGRDDEQYF
DNA: TGTGCCAGCTCACAGACTAGCGGGAGAGACGACGAGCAGTACTTC

size: .
J: TRBJ1-6
D: .
V: TRBV30
CDR3: CAWSVRDRPNSPLHF
DNA: TGTGCCTGGAGTGTAAGAGACAGGCCAAATTCACCCCTCCACTTT

size: .
J: TRBJ1-1
D: TRBD1
V: TRBV28
CDR3: CATKLLDRVDTEAFF
DNA: TGTGCCACCAAACTCCTGGACAGGGTGGATACTGAAGCTTTCTTT

size: .
J: TRBJ2-1
D: TRBD2
V: TRBV24-1
CDR3: CATSDSRLAGYNEQFF
DNA: TGTGCCACCAGTGACTCCCGACTAGCGGGGTACAATGAGCAGTTCTTC

size: .
J: TRBJ2-7
D: .
V: TRBV11-2
CDR3: CASSLSQVSSYEQYF
DNA: TGTGCCAGCAGCTTATCGCAGGTGAGCTCCTACGAGCAGTACTTC

size: .
J: TRBJ1-1
D: .
V: TRBV13
CDR3: CASSSGRWTANTEAFF
DNA: TGTGCCAGCAGCTCCGGCCGTTGGACAGCGAACACTGAAGCTTTCTTT

size: .
J: TRBJ1-5
D: .
V: TRBV30
CDR3: CACKAHQGSNQPQHF
DNA: TGTGCCTGCAAAGCCCACCAGGGAAGCAATCAGCCCCAGCATTTT

size: .
J: TRBJ1-1
D: TRBD1
V: TRBV18
CDR3: CASSYGTGSTEAFF
DNA: TGTGCCAGCTCATACGGGACAGGGAGTACTGAAGCTTTCTTT

size: once
J: TRBJ2-2
D: .
V: TRBV27
CDR3: CASSRLRGWEGNTGELFF
DNA: TGTGCCAGCAGTCGACTTAGGGGGTGGGAGGGGAACACCGGGGAGCTGTTTTTT

size: .
J: TRBJ1-3
D: .
V: TRBV7-9
CDR3: CASSSGGLGNTIYF
DNA: TGTGCCAGCAGCTCCGGAGGGTTGGGAAACACCATATATTTT